This section outlines one T cell receptor beta chain sequence together with its context. Its antigen is unidentified. These data belong to a study of blood T cells in healthy people across ages. Overall study findings and caveats: The long-lived group displayed more naive CD4+ cells, plus higher diversity, than the aged donors did. Not knowing donor CMV status may have confounded expanded clonotype changes.

CDR3 size: 16 residues. With 2 bases removed from V and 0 bases from J, the gap between germline ends came to 16 bases. Germline V lookup: CDR1 DFQATT, CDR2 SNEGSKA (reference sequence). Sample-barcoded 5' priming and a J-beta primer mix drove a second PCR of roughly 7 to 11 cycles. TCRdb reprocessed the 5' RACE reads via MiXCR and lists one record per CDR3 protein. This sample has some 780,000 distinct CDR3 sequences, with just over 55% found just once. The sequence came from a man aged 40-49 years in good health. The chain uses TRBV20-1 and TRBJ2-5, with D perhaps assigned TRBD1 or TRBD2 (6 bases each). Input material: blood. The CDR3 DNA sequence: TGCAGTGCTAGACAGACGGGGGCCGGGTACCAAGAGACCCAGTACTTC. This gives the protein CSARQTGAGYQETQYF.